These 26 T cell receptor beta chains share one sample of origin, sequenced in a study of blood T cell repertoires in COVID-19. The method was immunoSEQ multiplex PCR; TCRdb's version includes in-frame clones alone and lacks a portion of them. Here the sample spans about 220,000 clones, approximately 90% being singletons. Input material: PBMCs or T cells enriched from blood (not recorded which). All receptors come from a middle-aged woman with acute COVID-19.

The chain links TRBV2 to TRBJ1-5, with TRBD1 identical over 9 bases. The trim removed 6 bases at V and 3 bases at J, leaving 6 bases unmatched. This CDR3 comprises 15 residues. CDR1 SNHLY and CDR2 FYNNEI come from the germline V gene. The CDR3 nucleotides read TGTGCCAGCAGCCGACAGGGGGGAGTCAATCAGCCCCAGCATTTT. This encodes CASSRQGGVNQPQHF.

This chain links TRBV2 with TRBJ2-2; 7 positions match TRBD1. The CDR3 consists of 16 residues. Germline-derived CDR1 and CDR2 are SNHLY and FYNNEI. V trimming: 4 bases; J trimming: 3 bases; junction bases outside the gene matches: 8. CDR3 in DNA: TGTGCCAGCAGTGGCAGCGCAGGGGGTCACACCGGGGAGCTGTTTTTT. Amino acid sequence: CASSGSAGGHTGELFF.

The rearrangement links TRBV19 to TRBJ1-1; the match to TRBD1 covers 8 bases. Germline loops: CDR1 LNHDA, CDR2 SQIVND (reference sequence). V dropped 3 bases and J dropped 1; count of bases not matched to a gene: 1. The CDR3 length is 14 residues. This CDR3 is CASSMTGANTEAFF. The CDR3 DNA follows: TGTGCCAGTAGTATGACAGGGGCGAACACTGAAGCTTTCTTT.

The V gene is TRBV6-6, the J gene TRBJ2-5; 7 positions agree with TRBD2. V trimming: 7 bases; J trimming: 2 bases; junction bases outside the gene matches: 7. The CDR3 consists of 14 residues. In germline, CDR1 is MNHNY, CDR2 SVGAGI (reference sequence). The CDR3 spells CASTPSGAQETQYF. CDR3 sequence (DNA): TGTGCCAGCACTCCAAGCGGGGCGCAAGAGACCCAGTACTTC.

The chain is built from TRBV7-8 and TRBJ2-3; TRBD2 matches 8 bases. CDR3 size: 18 residues. V shed 1 base, J shed 4 bases, and the junction held 13 bases outside the gene matches. In germline, CDR1 is SGHVS, CDR2 FQNEAQ. Here the CDR3 DNA reads TGTGCCAGCAGCTTAGGCTCTGGTTGGACTAGCTCCGCAGATACGCAGTATTTT. It is translated as CASSLGSGWTSSADTQYF.

The J gene is TRBJ1-2, the V gene TRBV7-9; the match to TRBD1 covers 8 bases. The CDR3 contains 15 residues. Germline trimming cut 0 bases from V and 6 bases from J; bases unmatched to any gene: 6. Germline CDR1 and CDR2: SEHNR and FQNEAQ (reference sequence). As DNA, the CDR3 is TGTGCCAGCAGCTTAGCGGGGACAGGAGTACATGGCTACACCTTC. This gives the protein CASSLAGTGVHGYTF.

The chain joins TRBV12-5 to TRBJ1-2, with TRBD1 matching over 9 bases. Germline V CDR1 and CDR2: LGHNT, FRNRAP. The CDR3 sequence is 13 residues long. V shed 6 bases and J 8 bases; nucleotides not matched to a gene: 7. The CDR3 loop is CASGRTGEKGYTF. CDR3 sequence (DNA): TGTGCTAGTGGGCGGACAGGGGAGAAGGGCTACACCTTC. The entire variable domain, with the rest obtained from reference TRBV12-5 and TRBJ1-2, is as follows: DARVTQTPRHKVTEMGQEVTMRCQPILGHNTVFWYRQTMMQGLELLAYFRNRAPLDDSGMPKDRFSAEMPDATLATLKIQPSEPRDSAVYFCASGRTGEKGYTFGSGTRLTVV.

The count of this clone is one. The V gene is TRBV9, the J gene TRBJ1-1; D gene uncertain. The V end lost 6 bases, the J end lost 0 bases, and 12 bases lay between the germline ends. There are 14 residues in the CDR3. CDR1 and CDR2 (germline): SGDLS, YYNGEE. The CDR3 sequence: CASTPGVMNTEAFF. CDR3 nucleotide sequence: TGTGCCAGCACCCCGGGAGTCATGAACACTGAAGCTTTCTTT.

This chain connects TRBV7-8 to TRBJ2-7; D is possibly TRBD1 (6 bases). This CDR3 is built from 16 residues. Germline assignment: CDR1 SGHVS and CDR2 FQNEAQ. Trimming shortened V by 4 bases and J by 3 bases, and 19 bases separated the two germline ends. CDR3 bases: TGTGCCAGCAGCTCAGATGCCGGGACACGTCGCTACGAGCAGTACTTC. This codes for CASSSDAGTRRYEQYF.

The chain employs TRBV7-9 and TRBJ1-2, with D uncertain. The germline CDR1 and CDR2 sequences are SEHNR and FQNEAQ (reference sequence). There are 13 residues in the CDR3. V lost 1 base, J lost 7 bases, and 10 bases lay in between. CDR3 protein: CASSLGHLGGYTF. The CDR3 DNA is TGTGCCAGCAGCTTAGGTCATCTCGGTGGCTACACCTTC.

V gene TRBV18 combines with J gene TRBJ2-2; 9 nucleotides agree with TRBD1. The CDR3 consists of 16 residues. CDR1 is KGHSH, CDR2 LQKENI, per germline. The ends lost 0 bases at V and 3 bases at J; junction bases unmatched: 2. CDR3 residues: CASSPPQGADTGELFF. The CDR3 DNA reads as TGTGCCAGCTCACCACCACAGGGGGCCGACACCGGGGAGCTGTTTTTT. Combining the CDR3 with reference TRBV18 and TRBJ2-2 gives the whole variable domain NAGVMQNPRHLVRRRGQEARLRCSPMKGHSHVYWYRQLPEEGLKFMVYLQKENIIDESGMPKERFSAEFPKEGPSILRIQQVVRGDSAAYFCASSPPQGADTGELFFGEGSRLTVL.

This clone was recorded once. V usage is TRBV5-6 and J usage is TRBJ1-4, with 8 bases aligning to TRBD1. Looked up from germline, CDR1 is SGHDT and CDR2 is YYEEEE. The CDR3 has 15 amino acids. The junction had 9 bases not matched to a gene; V was cut back by 4 bases and J by 7 bases. The CDR3 coding sequence is TGTGCCAGCAGCCAAAACCTACAGGGGGGTGAAAAACTGTTTTTT. Translation gives CASSQNLQGGEKLFF.

This chain connects TRBV5-4 to TRBJ2-1; 9 bases are a match to TRBD1. Per the germline V gene, CDR1 is SGHNT and CDR2 is YYREEE (reference sequence). The V and J ends lost 3 bases and 10 bases, in that order; junction bases with no gene match: 14. The CDR3 is made up of 16 amino acids. In DNA, the CDR3 is TGTGCCAGCAGCTCCGATCCGGGACAGGGCCCTCGGGAGCAGTTCTTC. The encoded protein is CASSSDPGQGPREQFF.

The V gene is TRBV5-1, the J gene TRBJ1-2; D might be TRBD1 (6 bases). The ends were cut back, 2 bases at V and 2 bases at J, with 16 bases in the middle. This CDR3 contains 16 residues. The germline V gene has CDR1 SGHRS and CDR2 YFSETQ. CDR3 sequence (DNA): TGCGCCAGCAGCTTATTTACAGGGAGTCCCAACTATGGCTACACCTTC. It yields the protein CASSLFTGSPNYGYTF.

The chain recombines TRBV11-1 with TRBJ1-3, with 7 bases lining up with TRBD1. The V gene's germline CDR1 is SGHAT and CDR2 FQDESV (reference sequence). Trimming at V came to 5 bases and at J to 0 bases, leaving 4 bases not matched to a gene. The CDR3 runs 15 residues. CDR3 bases: TGTGCCAGCAGCCTCCGGGACAGCTCTGGAAACACCATATATTTT. This sequence encodes CASSLRDSSGNTIYF.

The chain combines TRBV7-3 with TRBJ2-1; perhaps TRBD1 as D (7 bases). The V and J ends lost 5 bases and 1 base respectively, with 24 bases between them. CDR3 length equals 19 residues. The germline CDR1 and CDR2 sequences are SGHTA and FQGTGA. This CDR3 reads CASSPTRTGRGISYNEQFF. CDR3 nucleotide sequence: TGTGCCAGCAGCCCAACCCGGACAGGCCGGGGGATTTCCTACAATGAGCAGTTCTTC.

The chain employs TRBV19 and TRBJ1-6, with D perhaps TRBD1 (5 bases). Germline CDR1 reads LNHDA; CDR2 reads SQIVND (reference sequence). The CDR3 consists of 14 residues. This CDR3 is CGTSVGTYNSPLHF. The DNA for the CDR3 is TGTGGGACAAGCGTGGGGACCTATAATTCACCCCTCCACTTT.

The chain couples TRBV12-3 or TRBV12-4 to TRBJ1-5; 7 bases are shared with TRBD1. The CDR3 covers 13 residues. V trimming: 6 bases; J trimming: 6 bases; junction bases outside the gene matches: 5. CDR3 DNA sequence: TGTGCCAGCAGCGTGACAGGGATTCAGCCCCAGCATTTT. It codes for CASSVTGIQPQHF.

This chain joins TRBV19 and TRBJ2-2; TRBD1 is a possible D gene (5 bases). Trimming took off 4 bases at V and 6 bases at J, with 15 bases between the two ends. The CDR3 loop spans 15 amino acids. The germline V gene encodes CDR1 LNHDA and CDR2 SQIVND (reference sequence). The CDR3 reads CASSNPGIGAGELFF. The DNA for the CDR3 is TGTGCCAGTAGTAATCCAGGCATAGGGGCCGGGGAGCTGTTTTTT.

This chain connects TRBV7-2 to TRBJ1-1, with a weak D call TRBD1 (5 bases). Trimming stripped 5 bases from V and 1 base from J, with 20 bases between. The germline gives CDR1 SGHTA, CDR2 FQGNSA. There are 17 residues in the CDR3. The CDR3 loop is CASSPRAPGASNTEAFF. The CDR3 DNA reads TGTGCCAGCAGCCCACGGGCCCCTGGGGCGTCGAACACTGAAGCTTTCTTT. Based on the CDR3 plus reference TRBV7-2 and TRBJ1-1, the full variable domain is GAGVSQSPSNKVTEKGKDVELRCDPISGHTALYWYRQSLGQGLEFLIYFQGNSAPDKSGLPSDRFSAERTGGSVSTLTIQRTQQEDSAVYLCASSPRAPGASNTEAFFGQGTRLTVV.

The chain uses TRBV6-5 and TRBJ2-1; 8 nucleotides match TRBD1. This CDR3 has 15 amino acids. The junction had 8 bases not matched to a gene; V was cut back by 8 bases and J by 2 bases. Germline V gene sequence: CDR1 MNHEY, CDR2 SVGAGI. As DNA, the CDR3 is TGTGCCAGCTGTATTAGGACAGGGCCCTACAATGAGCAGTTCTTC. Protein: CASCIRTGPYNEQFF.

The genes are TRBV27 and TRBJ2-2, with D perhaps TRBD2 (6 bases). The CDR3 runs to 15 residues. The V gene's germline CDR1 is MNHEY and CDR2 SMNVEV (reference sequence). Trimming took 3 bases from V and 5 from J, leaving 13 bases between them. The DNA for the CDR3 is TGTGCCAGCAGTTTGGCCGGGGGACTTACCGGGGAGCTGTTTTTT. Its protein is CASSLAGGLTGELFF.

The V and J genes are TRBV30 and TRBJ1-4; the D gene is possibly TRBD1 (6 bases). CDR1 and CDR2 from the germline V gene are GTSNPN and SVGIG (reference sequence). The CDR3 totals 15 residues. The CDR3 region is CACQTGAATNEKLFF. CDR3 coding DNA: TGTGCGTGCCAGACAGGAGCGGCAACTAATGAAAAACTGTTTTTT.

CDR3 region: CASSSYRAFTSYGYTF. DNA of the CDR3: TGTGCCAGCAGTTCCTACAGGGCTTTTACCTCCTATGGCTACACCTTC. V usage is TRBV9 and J usage is TRBJ1-2; maybe TRBD1 (6 bases). Per germline, CDR1 SGDLS and CDR2 YYNGEE. V was cut by 5 bases and J by 4 bases, with 21 bases left in between. The CDR3 is 16 residues long.

This chain uses TRBV5-1 with TRBJ1-4, with TRBD1 as a possible D gene (5 bases). CDR1 is SGHRS and CDR2 is YFSETQ in the germline V gene. V was shortened by 7 bases and J by 4 bases, with 14 bases between the two germline ends. The CDR3 has 14 residues. CDR3 sequence: CASAPGGLNEKLFF. CDR3 coding DNA: TGCGCCAGCGCCCCCGGGGGACTTAATGAAAAACTGTTTTTT. Based on the CDR3 plus reference TRBV5-1 and TRBJ1-4, the full variable domain is KAGVTQTPRYLIKTRGQQVTLSCSPISGHRSVSWYQQTPGQGLQFLFEYFSETQRNKGNFPGRFSGRQFSNSRSEMNVSTLELGDSALYLCASAPGGLNEKLFFGSGTQLSVL.

The chain couples TRBV2 to TRBJ2-2; no firm D call. The CDR3 consists of 13 residues. CDR1 and CDR2 (germline): SNHLY, FYNNEI. V shed 4 bases and J shed 5 bases, with 8 bases lying between them. In DNA, the CDR3 is TGTGCCAGCAGTGGCGGTCGGACCGGGGAGCTGTTTTTT. Encoded protein: CASSGGRTGELFF.